This T cell receptor beta chain emerged from a study of a mutant IDH1 vaccine in newly diagnosed glioma (dated by TCRdb to the early 2020s). Context from the whole study: Across visits V03 through V10, patients got a total of eight vaccinations, given in weeks 1, 3, 5, 7, 11, 15, 19 and 23. Of the 25 to 35 patients who were treated, around 60% were male and roughly 38% were female, and the mean age was roughly 40 years. Six visits were used for peripheral blood collection: V03 (baseline), V05, V07, V10, V12 and V13. For exploratory analyses, longitudinal TCRB deep sequencing was carried out in 25 treated patients wherever samples were available. Prior to enrollment, standard therapy consisting of radiotherapy alone, temozolomide alone, or radiochemotherapy with temozolomide had been administered to patients, with the combination being received by most patients. Vaccination started 4-6 weeks after radiotherapy alone, or was given together with temozolomide cycles in the groups whose treatment included chemotherapy. The investigation overall reported the following: According to the authors, sample limitations meant that analyses of patient blood samples could not be reproduced. Vaccine-induced immune responses across multiple MHC alleles were detected in over 85% of patients. Pseudoprogression seemed to be unrelated to changes in the top peripheral T cell clonotypes found by TCRB sequencing. Selection of PBMC samples for TCRB deep sequencing was based on availability.

Points on this clone: The target of this receptor is not known. No per-base quality is available; no much larger clone lies one base away.

Reading the label with the study, this specimen's time point is: week 11, during vaccination. A 20-mer mutant IDH1 peptide at 300 micrograms in Montanide made up each vaccine dose, which was injected subcutaneously together with topical imiquimod. The donors had newly diagnosed IDH1-mutant astrocytomas of WHO grade 3 or 4 that showed loss of nuclear ATRX. The samples were drawn from NOA16, a multicentre, single-arm, open-label phase I trial in Germany that tested a mutant IDH1 peptide vaccine in humans for the first time. The DNeasy Blood and Tissue Kit was used to extract genomic DNA from EDTA blood for TCRB sequencing. Library method: the immunoSEQ multiplex PCR assay. Following the manufacturer's protocol, the hsTCRB Kit was used to amplify rearranged TCR beta chain sequences. Sequencing of TCRB libraries was carried out on an Illumina MiSeq. The original methods were these. The kit vendor's proprietary platform handled demultiplexing, trimming and gene mapping. As stored in TCRdb, this immuneACCESS dataset retains in-frame rearrangements with V and J assigned. A fraction of the clones does not appear; measured against another copy, unresolved V genes explain less than half of the discrepancy, and the remainder lacks a known reason. V, J and clone size were drawn from that table, and D and trimming were deduced from the DNA. The sample data list 30,000 to 40,000 clones, and 84% of these were observed just once. The ten largest clones add up to 2% to 2.5% of the sample.

The CDR3 measures 17 amino acids from cysteine to phenylalanine. Just the 51-base CDR3 DNA is kept, in frame starting at base 1. V and J lose 0 bases and 3 bases, and a span of 16 bases separates them. CDR1 and CDR2 were assigned from the germline V gene as SGDLS and YYNGEE. The starting material was PBMCs, obtained from a glioma patient whose treatment included an IDH1 peptide vaccine. This TCR derives from a man aged 40-50 years with glioma. The rearranged chain carries TRBV9 and TRBJ1-5, with the D gene too uncertain to name. The CDR3 loop reads CASSVDEAGAPNQPQHF. The nucleotide sequence reads as follows: TGTGCCAGCAGCGTAGATGAGGCAGGCGCCCCCAATCAGCCCCAGCATTTT.